This T cell receptor (beta chain) was captured by sequencing in a study of a mutant IDH1 vaccine in newly diagnosed glioma. Study in general: A roughly 60% male, approximately 38% female split and a mean age of approximately 40 years characterized treated patients. Pretreatment consisted of radiotherapy, temozolomide, or both, with most receiving both. Study-level results: Seemingly, top peripheral T cell clonotype changes bore no relation to pseudoprogression.

CDR3 length equals 13 residues. Trimming left V 5 bases short and J 3 bases short, with 10 bases between. Germline assignment: CDR1 MNHEY and CDR2 SMNVEV (reference sequence). The table lists this clone with a few counts. Antigen unknown. As for time point: baseline, week 1 (first vaccination visit). Stated treatment: pre-vaccination baseline after standard-of-care therapy. TCRdb's copy holds only in-frame clones and misses some; the assay was immunoSEQ multiplex PCR. Counted here are just under 95,000 clones, about 80% occurring once; the ten biggest clones make up 6.5% to 9.5%. The receptor was derived from a man in his forties with glioma. Sequenced material: PBMCs, taken from a glioma patient treated with radiotherapy, temozolomide or both. The chain employs TRBV27 and TRBJ1-1; no firm D call. In DNA, the CDR3 is TGTGCCAGCAGTCATACTTGGGACACTGAAGCTTTCTTT. This translates into CASSHTWDTEAFF.